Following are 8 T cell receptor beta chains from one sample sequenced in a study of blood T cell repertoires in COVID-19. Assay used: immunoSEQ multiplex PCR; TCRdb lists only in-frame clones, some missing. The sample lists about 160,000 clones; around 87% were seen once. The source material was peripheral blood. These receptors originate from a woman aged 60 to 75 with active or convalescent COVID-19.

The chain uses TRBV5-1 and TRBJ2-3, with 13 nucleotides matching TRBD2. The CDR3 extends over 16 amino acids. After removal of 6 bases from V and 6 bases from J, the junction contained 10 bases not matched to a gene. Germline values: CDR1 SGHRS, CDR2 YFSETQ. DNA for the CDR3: TGCGCCAGCACCAATGGAGGGACTAGCGGGGCGGATACGCAGTATTTT. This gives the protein CASTNGGTSGADTQYF.

CDR3: CASGLGQGWGQGYQETQYF. CDR3 DNA sequence: TGTGCTAGTGGTTTGGGACAAGGTTGGGGACAGGGCTATCAAGAGACCCAGTACTTC. The genes are TRBV12-5 and TRBJ2-5, with 9 bases aligning to TRBD1. The germline CDR1 and CDR2 sequences are LGHNT and FRNRAP. V shed 1 base and J 2 bases; nucleotides not matched to a gene: 14. The CDR3 runs 19 residues.

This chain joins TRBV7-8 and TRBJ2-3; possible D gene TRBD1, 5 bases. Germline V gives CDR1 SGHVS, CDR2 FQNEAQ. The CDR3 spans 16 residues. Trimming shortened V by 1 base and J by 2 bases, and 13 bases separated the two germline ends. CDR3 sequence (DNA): TGTGCCAGCAGCTTAGTTCGGGCAGGGAACACAGATACGCAGTATTTT. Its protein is CASSLVRAGNTDTQYF.

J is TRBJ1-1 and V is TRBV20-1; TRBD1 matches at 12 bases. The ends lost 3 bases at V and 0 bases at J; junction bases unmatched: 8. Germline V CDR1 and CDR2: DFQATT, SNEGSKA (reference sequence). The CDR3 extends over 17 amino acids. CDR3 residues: CSASAGTGGRVNTEAFF. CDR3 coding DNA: TGCAGTGCTAGTGCCGGGACAGGGGGCCGGGTGAACACTGAAGCTTTCTTT.

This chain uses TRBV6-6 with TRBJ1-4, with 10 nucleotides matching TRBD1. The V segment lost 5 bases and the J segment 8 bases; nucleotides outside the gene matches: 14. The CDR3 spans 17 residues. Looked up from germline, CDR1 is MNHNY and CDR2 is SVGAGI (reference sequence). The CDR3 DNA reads TGTGCCAGCAGTCGAACCCTGACAGGGGGCGTCCAGGAAAAACTGTTTTTT. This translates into CASSRTLTGGVQEKLFF.

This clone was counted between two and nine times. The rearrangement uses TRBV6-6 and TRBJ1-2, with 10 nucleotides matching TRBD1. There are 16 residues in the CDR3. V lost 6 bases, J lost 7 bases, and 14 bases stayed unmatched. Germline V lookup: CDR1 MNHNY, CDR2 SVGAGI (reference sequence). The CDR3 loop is CASSQPGTGVRGGYTF. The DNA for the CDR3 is TGTGCCAGCAGCCAACCCGGGACAGGGGTACGGGGTGGCTACACCTTC.

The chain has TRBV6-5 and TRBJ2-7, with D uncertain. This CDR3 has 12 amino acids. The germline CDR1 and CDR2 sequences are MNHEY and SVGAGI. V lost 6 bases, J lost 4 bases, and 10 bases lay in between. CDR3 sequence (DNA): TGTGCCAGCAGCCCCGGTCCTTACGAGCAGTACTTC. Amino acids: CASSPGPYEQYF.

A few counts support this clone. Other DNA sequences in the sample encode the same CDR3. In DNA form, the CDR3 reads TGCGCCAGCAGCCCGGGACAGGGGAATGAAAAACTGTTTTTT. Amino acids: CASSPGQGNEKLFF. The chain carries TRBV5-1 and TRBJ1-4; 10 nucleotides match TRBD1. This CDR3 has 14 residues. CDR1 SGHRS and CDR2 YFSETQ come from the germline V gene. V lost 4 bases and J lost 5; bases outside the gene matches: 2.